The 14 T cell receptor beta chains below all came from one sample that was sequenced in a study of T cells in Graves' hyperthyroidism and ophthalmopathy. Authors of the study amplified TCR beta CDR3 regions from RNA transcripts. First-round RT-PCR targeting the TCR CDR3 was performed with the HTBI primer set. TCRdb used MiXCR to reprocess the multiplex PCR reads, holding one entry per CDR3 protein. The table lists hundreds of thousands of distinct CDR3 sequences, around 22% of them singletons. The sequenced sample consisted of blood. These receptors were collected from a man between 25 and 39 years old with Graves' ophthalmopathy.

The chain has TRBV11-3 and TRBJ2-1; 7 bases align to TRBD2. CDR1 SGHNT and CDR2 YENEEA come from the germline V gene. CDR3 length: 16 residues. Trimming cost V 5 bases and J 5 bases; bases outside gene matches: 12. In DNA form, the CDR3 reads TGTGCCAGCAGCCCCAGGGAGGGGAGGCGACACAATGAGCAGTTCTTC. Its protein product is CASSPREGRRHNEQFF.

This clonotype was seen at least ten times. This chain uses TRBV24-1 with TRBJ2-1; 9 nucleotides agree with TRBD2. Germline V gives CDR1 KGHDR, CDR2 SFDVKD. This CDR3 comprises 14 residues. V trimming: 10 bases; J trimming: 1 base; junction bases outside the gene matches: 4. The CDR3 loop reads CATSSGVSYNEQFF. The CDR3 nucleotides are TGTGCCACATCTAGCGGGGTTTCCTACAATGAGCAGTTCTTC.

Concerning this clonotype: A much larger clone differs from this one at a single base, so this may be a read error. The chain is built from TRBV11-2 and TRBJ2-7; TRBD1 agrees at 7 bases. The CDR3 totals 15 residues. J was trimmed by 5 bases and V by 9 bases; bases with no gene match: 16. Germline CDR1 and CDR2: SGHAT and FQNNGV. The CDR3 DNA reads TGTGCCAGTTCAATACGACAGGGTTCGTCCCACGAGCAGTACTTC. Translated: CASSIRQGSSHEQYF.

There are a few counts of this clonotype. The rearrangement joins TRBV18 to TRBJ2-3; 7 nucleotides align to TRBD1. Germline lookup yields CDR1 KGHSH and CDR2 LQKENI. This CDR3 has 15 amino acids. The V gene end was trimmed by 2 bases and the J gene end by 3 bases; junction bases not matched to a gene: 5. The CDR3 here is CASSPWPGQTDTQYF. Here the CDR3 DNA reads TGTGCCAGCTCACCATGGCCGGGACAGACAGATACGCAGTATTTT.

This chain joins TRBV11-1 and TRBJ1-2; 10 positions agree with TRBD1. CDR1 SGHAT and CDR2 FQDESV come from the germline V gene (reference sequence). The CDR3 loop spans 16 amino acids. The J segment lost 2 bases and the V segment lost 0 bases, leaving 3 bases of the junction unmatched. CDR3 coding DNA: TGTGCCAGCAGCTTAGCAGGGACAGGGGAAAACTATGGCTACACCTTC. Translated, it gives CASSLAGTGENYGYTF.

The gene calls are TRBV7-2 and TRBJ2-7, with D tentatively TRBD1 (6 bases). The CDR3 loop spans 14 amino acids. Trimming cost V 3 bases and J 3 bases, with 12 bases left between them. Germline V gene data show CDR1 as SGHTA and CDR2 as FQGNSA. The DNA of the CDR3 is TGTGCCAGCAGCTTGGGGACAACGGGCTACGAGCAGTACTTC. Its translation is CASSLGTTGYEQYF. Full variable domain (missing parts from reference TRBV7-2 and TRBJ2-7): GAGVSQSPSNKVTEKGKDVELRCDPISGHTALYWYRQSLGQGLEFLIYFQGNSAPDKSGLPSDRFSAERTGGSVSTLTIQRTQQEDSAVYLCASSLGTTGYEQYFGPGTRLTVT.

This clonotype has at least ten counts. The rearrangement links TRBV6-1 to TRBJ1-6; 9 bases are shared with TRBD1. Germline V gene sequence: CDR1 MNHNS, CDR2 SASEGT. The CDR3 spans 19 residues. V gave up 6 bases and J gave up 7 bases; unmatched junction bases: 19. The CDR3 region has the DNA TGTGCCAGCAGCGGGATCCCGGGACAGGGAATTGGGGGAAATTCACCCCTCCACTTT. As protein: CASSGIPGQGIGGNSPLHF.

The chain couples TRBV15 to TRBJ2-1; 7 nucleotides line up with TRBD2. CDR1 is LNHNV, CDR2 YYDKDF, per germline (reference sequence). Trimming took 0 bases from V and 4 from J; bases not matched to a gene: 3. The CDR3 is 15 residues long. The CDR3 here is CATSRDREEYNEQFF. The CDR3 coding sequence is TGTGCCACCAGCAGAGATCGGGAGGAATACAATGAGCAGTTCTTC.

The rearrangement joins TRBV5-1 to TRBJ1-2; 7 positions agree with TRBD1. The V gene's germline CDR1 is SGHRS and CDR2 YFSETQ. J lost 7 bases, V lost 0 bases, and 0 bases had no gene match. There are 12 residues in the CDR3. The CDR3 is CASSLDRGGYTF. The CDR3 nucleotides read TGCGCCAGCAGCTTGGACAGGGGTGGCTACACCTTC.

This clonotype was counted between two and nine times. V and J are TRBV6-2 or TRBV6-3 and TRBJ2-7, with TRBD2 as a possible D gene (5 bases). Deletions cut 8 bases from V and 0 bases from J, with 14 bases between. Per germline, CDR1 MNHEY and CDR2 SVGEGT. The CDR3 has 14 amino acids. The chain's CDR3 is CASSAPSGSYEQYF. In DNA, the CDR3 is TGTGCCAGCTCTGCCCCAAGCGGCTCCTACGAGCAGTACTTC.

CDR3 protein: CASTQGGLTISGELFF. The CDR3 DNA is TGTGCCAGCACCCAGGGTGGCCTTACAATATCCGGGGAGCTGTTTTTT. The chain is built from TRBV7-2 and TRBJ2-2; tentative D call: TRBD1 (5 bases). The V end lost 7 bases, the J end lost 6 bases, and 21 bases lay between the germline ends. The germline CDR1 and CDR2 sequences are SGHTA and FQGNSA. There are 16 residues in the CDR3.

This clonotype was found a few times. V usage is TRBV28 and J usage is TRBJ1-5, with TRBD1 identical over 12 bases. The trim removed 6 bases at V and 8 bases at J, leaving 17 bases unmatched. Looked up from germline, CDR1 is MDHEN and CDR2 is SYDVKM. The CDR3 contains 18 residues. The DNA for the CDR3 is TGTGCCAGCAGGCCACCTCCGGGACAGGGGGCTTGGAGGGAGCCCCAGCATTTT. It encodes CASRPPPGQGAWREPQHF.

This clonotype has a handful of counts. The genes are TRBV5-1 and TRBJ2-2; D might be TRBD2 (6 bases). CDR3 length: 16 amino acids. Germline CDR1 and CDR2: SGHRS and YFSETQ. V shed 4 bases and J shed 4 bases, with 17 bases lying between them. The CDR3 coding sequence is TGCGCCAGCAGCCGTGGGGGAGGAGTTGGCACCGGGGAGCTGTTTTTT. Amino acids: CASSRGGGVGTGELFF.

V and J are TRBV24-1 and TRBJ2-4; D perhaps matches TRBD1 (5 bases). Per germline, CDR1 KGHDR and CDR2 SFDVKD. Trimming removed 4 bases at V and 0 bases at J, with 6 bases between. This CDR3 has 14 amino acids. CDR3 sequence: CATSEGAAKNIQYF. The CDR3 nucleotides are TGTGCCACCAGTGAAGGGGCAGCCAAAAACATTCAGTACTTC.